Below are 9 T cell receptor beta chains sequenced from a single sample in a study of T cells after yellow fever vaccination. TCRdb re-analysed the 5' RACE reads in MiXCR, keeping a single row per CDR3 protein. The sample records 450,000 to 600,000 distinct CDR3 sequences, around an eighth being singletons. Here the sequenced sample was PBMCs, taken on the day of the yellow fever booster vaccination. Receptors originate from a man aged 30 to 45 who received the YFV17D yellow fever vaccine.

In this sample, this clonotype turned up a few times. This chain connects TRBV20-1 to TRBJ2-2; perhaps TRBD2 as D (5 bases). This CDR3 spans 13 amino acids. The V gene's germline CDR1 is DFQATT and CDR2 SNEGSKA (reference sequence). For the CDR3, the DNA is TGCAGCTCGAATGGTCTAGCCGCCGGGGAGCTGTTTTTT. It translates to CSSNGLAAGELFF.

This clonotype was counted many times. A much larger clone lies one base from this, so it may be a read error. The gene calls are TRBV7-9 and TRBJ2-7; D gene ambiguous. The CDR3 is 12 amino acids. The germline V and J ends were trimmed by 0 bases and 3 bases, with 3 bases remaining between them. Germline assignment: CDR1 SEHNR and CDR2 FQNEAQ (reference sequence). CDR3 residues: CASSLANYEQYF. In DNA, the CDR3 is TGTGCCAGCAGCTTAGCTAACTACGAGCAGTACTTC.

This clonotype was detected a few times. The CDR3 DNA follows: TGTGCCAGCAGAGCGACTCGTCAAAGCTCCTACAATGAGCAGTTCTTC. Its protein is CASRATRQSSYNEQFF. The chain has TRBV13 and TRBJ2-1; D call uncertain. The ends were cut back, 6 bases at V and 0 bases at J, with 15 bases in the middle. CDR1 is PRHDT and CDR2 is FYEKMQ in the germline V gene (reference sequence). The CDR3 contains 16 residues.

This chain links TRBV12-3 or TRBV12-4 with TRBJ2-1; maybe TRBD1 (6 bases). Trimming left V 4 bases short and J 2 bases short, with 9 bases between. The CDR3 is made up of 14 amino acids. CDR3 region: CASSSWTAYNEQFF. DNA of the CDR3: TGTGCCAGCAGTTCCTGGACAGCCTACAATGAGCAGTTCTTC.

The genes are TRBV19 and TRBJ2-1; TRBD2 agrees at 7 bases. The CDR3 runs to 16 residues. J gave up 0 bases and V 10 bases, and 12 bases lay outside the gene matches. Germline V CDR1 and CDR2: LNHDA, SQIVND (reference sequence). CDR3 residues: CATGQAGAHSYNEQFF. The DNA for the CDR3 is TGTGCCACCGGTCAGGCGGGAGCCCACTCCTACAATGAGCAGTTCTTC.

This clonotype was counted between two and nine times. The V gene is TRBV28, the J gene TRBJ1-1; no firm D call. V was trimmed by 6 bases and J by 9 bases, leaving 11 bases between them. CDR1 is MDHEN, CDR2 SYDVKM, per germline. The CDR3 spans 11 residues. DNA of the CDR3: TGTGCCAGCAGCTTCTACTCCCAAGCTTTCTTT. It codes for CASSFYSQAFF.

This clonotype was counted ten times or more. The chain combines TRBV3-1 with TRBJ2-7; D is undetermined. The CDR3 spans 13 residues. Germline V lookup: CDR1 LGHDT, CDR2 YNNKEL (reference sequence). Trimming left V 1 base short and J 6 bases short, with 10 bases between. The CDR3 nucleotides read TGTGCCAGCAGCCAAGCTTTCGTGAGCGAGCAGTACTTC. It yields the protein CASSQAFVSEQYF.

This clonotype has just a few counts. This chain links TRBV20-1 with TRBJ2-5, with no clear D. This CDR3 is 12 amino acids long. The V end was cut by 6 bases, the J end by 2 bases, with 10 bases between. Per germline, CDR1 DFQATT and CDR2 SNEGSKA (reference sequence). CDR3 residues: CSAGPGQETQYF. The CDR3, as DNA: TGCAGTGCGGGTCCTGGACAAGAGACCCAGTACTTC.

The sample holds a few counts of this clonotype. This chain connects TRBV29-1 to TRBJ2-3; D is undetermined. Germline V gene lookup returns CDR1 SQVTM and CDR2 ANQGSEA. Trimming shortened V by 7 bases and J by 1 base, and 9 bases separated the two germline ends. The CDR3 runs 12 residues. The CDR3 sequence: CSEVVGTDTQYF. Written as DNA, the CDR3 is TGCAGCGAAGTGGTAGGCACAGATACGCAGTATTTT.